This TCR beta chain was observed in a study of T-cell memory formation after mild COVID-19. Each CDR3 protein is one row after TCRdb ran MiXCR on the 5' RACE reads. This sample yields hundreds of thousands of distinct CDR3 sequences, of which 20% to 25% are seen a single time; about 21% belongs to the top ten. V dropped 1 base and J dropped 0; count of bases not matched to a gene: 13. The germline V gene encodes CDR1 MGHRA and CDR2 YSYEKL. This CDR3 is built from 19 residues. This TCR derives from a man aged 18 to 29 who had mild COVID-19 (a few samples of this study predate the infection). Cell type and time point are not known. The chain carries TRBV4-1 and TRBJ2-3; 7 bases are shared with TRBD2. Sequencing used PBMCs or a T cell subset sorted from them (not recorded which). The CDR3 spells CASSQVFNRLAASTDTQYF. Written as DNA, the CDR3 is TGCGCCAGCAGCCAAGTGTTTAATCGGCTAGCGGCAAGCACAGATACGCAGTATTTT.